Shown below are 31 T cell receptor beta chains from a single sample sequenced in a study of T cell responses to AZD1222 COVID-19 vaccine. Assay used: immunoSEQ multiplex PCR; TCRdb lists only in-frame clones, some missing. The sample holds approximately 79,000 clones, roughly 88% seen once. The sample in question was peripheral blood, obtained on day 0 of AZD1222 vaccination. The receptors come from an adult in good health.

The V gene is TRBV5-8, the J gene TRBJ1-1, with unresolved D. Germline-derived CDR1 and CDR2 are SGHTS and YDEGEE. Deletions cut 3 bases from V and 10 bases from J, with 16 bases between. This CDR3 has 13 amino acids. The CDR3 region has the DNA TGTGCCAGCAGCTCCCTCGACATAGCTGCAGCTTTCTTT. This sequence encodes CASSSLDIAAAFF.

This clone was observed a single time. The chain is built from TRBV11-2 and TRBJ1-3; D unresolved. V lost 3 bases and J 4 bases, leaving 16 bases between the germline ends. From germline, CDR1 is SGHAT and CDR2 FQNNGV. CDR3 length: 16 residues. This chain's CDR3 is CASSLSYWGSGNTIYF. The CDR3 DNA reads TGTGCCAGCAGCTTGAGCTATTGGGGTTCCGGAAACACCATATATTTT. Together with reference TRBV11-2 and TRBJ1-3, the CDR3 gives the full variable domain: EAGVAQSPRYKIIEKRQSVAFWCNPISGHATLYWYQQILGQGPKLLIQFQNNGVVDDSQLPKDRFSAERLKGVDSTLKIQPAKLEDSAVYLCASSLSYWGSGNTIYFGEGSWLTVV.

The rearrangement links TRBV6-1 to TRBJ2-1; D remains ambiguous. V lost 2 bases and J 4 bases, leaving 6 bases between the germline ends. The CDR3 totals 13 residues. Germline assignment: CDR1 MNHNS and CDR2 SASEGT. The CDR3 loop is CASSELVYNEQFF. The CDR3 DNA follows: TGTGCCAGCAGTGAATTGGTGTACAATGAGCAGTTCTTC.

The chain couples TRBV5-1 to TRBJ1-2; the D gene is possibly TRBD1 (6 bases). Per germline, CDR1 SGHRS and CDR2 YFSETQ. The CDR3 runs 13 residues. V lost 4 bases and J lost 4, with 11 bases in between. CDR3 bases: TGCGCCAGCAGCCCGGGGGCCAGCTATGGCTACACCTTC. Protein sequence: CASSPGASYGYTF.

V and J are TRBV29-1 and TRBJ2-5, with TRBD1 as a possible D gene (5 bases). Germline CDR1 and CDR2: SQVTM and ANQGSEA. V lost 2 bases and J lost 3, with 13 bases in between. This CDR3 region has 14 residues. The CDR3 sequence is CSVEKGQAEETQYF. DNA for the CDR3: TGCAGCGTTGAAAAGGGGCAGGCCGAAGAGACCCAGTACTTC.

This rearrangement joins TRBV6-5 to TRBJ1-1; unclear D gene. V gave up 10 bases and J gave up 1 base, with 13 bases separating them. Per the germline V gene, CDR1 is MNHEY and CDR2 is SVGAGI. The CDR3 is 13 residues long. The CDR3 DNA follows: TGTGCCACCCTGGGGATGGGGAACACTGAAGCTTTCTTT. Its protein product is CATLGMGNTEAFF.

This chain joins TRBV4-1 and TRBJ2-5; D unresolved. Germline CDR1 MGHRA, CDR2 YSYEKL. Trimming cost V 0 bases and J 6 bases, with 11 bases left between them. The CDR3 has 14 residues. The CDR3 sequence is CASSQDVPAQTQYF. CDR3 bases: TGCGCCAGCAGCCAAGACGTACCCGCCCAGACCCAGTACTTC.

V is TRBV10-3 and J is TRBJ2-3; 10 nucleotides line up with TRBD1. This CDR3 has 14 amino acids. Looked up from germline, CDR1 is ENHRY and CDR2 is SYGVKD. V trimming: 10 bases; J trimming: 5 bases; junction bases outside the gene matches: 9. CDR3 loop: CATRRTGGEDTQYF. CDR3 coding DNA: TGTGCCACTCGCAGGACAGGGGGGGAAGATACGCAGTATTTT.

This clone appeared once. This chain links TRBV6-5 with TRBJ2-7, with TRBD2 matching 7 bases. The CDR3 has 10 residues. The ends lost 11 bases at V and 10 bases at J; junction bases unmatched: 8. Germline values: CDR1 MNHEY, CDR2 SVGAGI. This chain's CDR3 is CAGGGRIQYF. The DNA for the CDR3 is TGTGCCGGGGGGGGAAGAATTCAGTACTTC.

V usage is TRBV5-5 and J usage is TRBJ1-4, with D maybe TRBD1 (5 bases). The germline CDR1 and CDR2 sequences are SGHKS and YYEKEE (reference sequence). The V end was cut by 9 bases, the J end by 5 bases, with 20 bases between. This CDR3 is built from 15 residues. CDR3 DNA: TGTGCCACCTCAGCTTGGGGGGGTTTCAATGAAAAACTGTTTTTT. It specifies CATSAWGGFNEKLFF.

V is TRBV5-1 and J is TRBJ1-4; D possibly corresponds to TRBD1 (5 bases). V was pared by 0 bases and J by 8 bases, with 11 bases between. Germline-derived CDR1 and CDR2 are SGHRS and YFSETQ. This CDR3 region has 14 residues. DNA of the CDR3: TGCGCCAGCAGCTTGGGGACCGAGGGGGAAAAACTGTTTTTT. Amino acids: CASSLGTEGEKLFF.

The chain carries TRBV21-1 and TRBJ1-4; TRBD1 is taken as the D call from the table, unchecked against the DNA. TRBV21-1 is reported as a pseudogene. This CDR3 contains 17 residues. The CDR3 nucleotides read TGTGCCAGCAGCACTCTCTGGCAGGGGAGCTTCCATGAAAAACTGTTTTTT. The encoded protein is CASSTLWQGSFHEKLFF.

The chain carries TRBV7-2 and TRBJ1-5, with a possible D match to TRBD1 (6 bases). This CDR3 has 16 residues. CDR1 and CDR2 (germline): SGHTA, FQGNSA. V was shortened by 2 bases and J by 1 base, with 12 bases between the two germline ends. The CDR3 sequence is CASSLLQGASNQPQHF. The CDR3 nucleotides are TGTGCCAGCAGCTTACTACAGGGCGCAAGCAATCAGCCCCAGCATTTT.

This clone has a handful of counts. CDR3 DNA sequence: TGTGCCAGCAGCCAAGACCTGAATCAGCCCCAGCATTTT. As protein: CASSQDLNQPQHF. This chain links TRBV3-1 (or the pseudogene TRBV3-2) with TRBJ1-5; no clear D. Trimming stripped 0 bases from V and 4 bases from J, with 4 bases between. Per the germline V gene, CDR1 is LGHDT and CDR2 is YNNKEL (reference sequence). CDR3 length: 13 amino acids.

This rearrangement joins TRBV5-1 to TRBJ1-4; D is uncertain. The CDR3 contains 14 residues. Per the germline V gene, CDR1 is SGHRS and CDR2 is YFSETQ. Trimming removed 0 bases from V and 7 bases from J, with 10 bases in between. CDR3 DNA: TGCGCCAGCAGCTTGGACTCCGCCCGTGAAAAACTGTTTTTT. It codes for CASSLDSAREKLFF.

The CDR3 bases are TGTGCCAGCAGTGAATCAGGTACCGAGACCCAGTACTTC. Translation gives CASSESGTETQYF. V gene TRBV6-1 combines with J gene TRBJ2-5; no clear D. V dropped 2 bases and J dropped 5 bases, with 9 bases sitting between them. CDR1 MNHNS and CDR2 SASEGT come from the germline V gene. CDR3 length: 13 residues.

The genes are TRBV2 and TRBJ2-7; weak D call: TRBD2 (7 bases). Per germline, CDR1 SNHLY and CDR2 FYNNEI. The ends were cut back, 6 bases at V and 7 bases at J, with 16 bases in the middle. This CDR3 has 13 residues. CDR3 in amino acids: CASRVGGGQEQYF. CDR3 sequence (DNA): TGTGCCAGCAGAGTAGGGGGAGGGCAGGAGCAGTACTTC.

This chain uses TRBV19 with TRBJ1-5, with a possible D match to TRBD1 (5 bases). V lost 3 bases to trimming and J lost 6 bases, with 21 bases between them. CDR1 and CDR2 from the germline V gene are LNHDA and SQIVND (reference sequence). The CDR3 spans 17 residues. This CDR3 is CASSMEGIRRWGQPQHF. In DNA form, the CDR3 reads TGTGCCAGTAGTATGGAGGGGATCAGGAGATGGGGTCAGCCCCAGCATTTT.

The chain uses TRBV3-1 (or the pseudogene TRBV3-2) and TRBJ2-1, with no clear D. V gave up 4 bases and J gave up 0 bases, with 10 bases separating them. There are 15 residues in the CDR3. Germline V gene lookup returns CDR1 LGHDT and CDR2 YNNKEL (reference sequence). As DNA, the CDR3 is TGTGCCAGCAGCCTCGGAGCCAGCTCCTACAATGAGCAGTTCTTC. It is translated as CASSLGASSYNEQFF.

This clone was counted a single time. This chain joins TRBV15 and TRBJ2-5; no reliable D call. The germline V gene encodes CDR1 LNHNV and CDR2 YYDKDF (reference sequence). The CDR3 is 13 amino acids. The V gene lost 1 base and the J gene lost 4 bases, with 7 bases spanning the gap. This CDR3 reads CATSRGMRETQYF. The CDR3 DNA follows: TGTGCCACCAGCAGAGGGATGAGAGAGACCCAGTACTTC.

V and J are TRBV4-1 and TRBJ2-5; possibly TRBD2 for D (6 bases). CDR3 length equals 15 residues. The germline V gene has CDR1 MGHRA and CDR2 YSYEKL. V lost 1 base and J lost 2, with 11 bases in between. In DNA form, the CDR3 reads TGCGCCAGCAGCCAAGGTTATGGGGGGCAAGAGACCCAGTACTTC. This sequence encodes CASSQGYGGQETQYF.

The chain links TRBV18 to TRBJ2-7, with 7 bases matching TRBD1. Germline V gene lookup returns CDR1 KGHSH and CDR2 LQKENI. CDR3 length: 15 residues. The ends lost 4 bases at V and 0 bases at J; junction bases unmatched: 6. The CDR3 nucleotides are TGTGCCAGCTCACTTGGACAGGCCGGCTCCTACGAGCAGTACTTC. Translated: CASSLGQAGSYEQYF.

The rearrangement uses TRBV29-1 and TRBJ1-2, with a weak D call TRBD1 (5 bases). The CDR3 sequence is 12 residues long. Germline CDR1 is SQVTM and CDR2 is ANQGSEA. V lost 4 bases and J 2 bases, leaving 8 bases between the germline ends. In DNA, the CDR3 is TGCAGCGTTGGGGGCCCGAACTATGGCTACACCTTC. Protein: CSVGGPNYGYTF.

V usage is TRBV11-2 and J usage is TRBJ2-2, with D maybe TRBD1 (6 bases). CDR1 SGHAT and CDR2 FQNNGV come from the germline V gene. The CDR3 is 15 residues long. V was cut by 0 bases and J by 7 bases, with 12 bases left in between. The CDR3 coding sequence is TGTGCCAGCAGCTTAGAGAGGGGGTCTGTCGGGGAGCTGTTTTTT. This gives the protein CASSLERGSVGELFF.

The CDR3 region has the DNA TGCGCCAGCAGCTTGGAGGACAGGGAAAAAGCTTTCTTT. Residues: CASSLEDREKAFF. The rearrangement uses TRBV5-1 and TRBJ1-1; 8 bases match TRBD1. In germline, CDR1 is SGHRS, CDR2 YFSETQ. V lost 0 bases to trimming and J lost 9 bases; unmatched junction nucleotides: 4. CDR3 size: 13 residues.

The rearrangement uses TRBV4-1 and TRBJ1-3; no clear D. Germline V gene lookup returns CDR1 MGHRA and CDR2 YSYEKL. This CDR3 is 14 amino acids long. V was cut by 4 bases and J by 0 bases, with 7 bases left in between. CDR3 nucleotide sequence: TGCGCCAGCAGCCCTCTGAGCTCTGGAAACACCATATATTTT. Translating gives CASSPLSSGNTIYF.

V and J are TRBV2 and TRBJ2-7; perhaps D is TRBD1 or TRBD2 (5 bases each). Trimming stripped 6 bases from V and 1 base from J, with 10 bases between. The CDR3 has 13 amino acids. Germline loops: CDR1 SNHLY, CDR2 FYNNEI. CDR3 region: CASRGEGSYEQYV. The CDR3 DNA reads TGTGCCAGCAGGGGGGAAGGGTCCTACGAGCAGTACGTC.

The V call is TRBV5-1, the J call TRBJ1-2, with 7 bases identical to TRBD1. Germline V gene lookup returns CDR1 SGHRS and CDR2 YFSETQ. There are 15 residues in the CDR3. V shed 5 bases and J 2 bases; nucleotides not matched to a gene: 9. This chain's CDR3 is CASSIGARGNYGYTF. In nucleotides, the CDR3 is TGCGCCAGCAGTATCGGCGCCAGGGGGAACTATGGCTACACCTTC.

The CDR3 region is CASSRGGGTDTQYF. CDR3 DNA sequence: TGCGCCAGCAGCCGCGGGGGCGGCACAGATACGCAGTATTTT. The chain employs TRBV10-1 and TRBJ2-3; a weak D match, TRBD2 (7 bases). The CDR3 contains 14 residues. Per germline, CDR1 WNHNN and CDR2 SYGVQD (reference sequence). V gave up 6 bases and J gave up 1 base, with 11 bases separating them.

The chain couples TRBV28 to TRBJ1-5, with TRBD1 as a possible D gene (5 bases). This CDR3 contains 14 residues. Germline loops: CDR1 MDHEN, CDR2 SYDVKM. Trimming took off 2 bases at V and 6 bases at J, with 11 bases between the two ends. The CDR3 sequence is CASSLGGSGQPQHF. DNA of the CDR3: TGTGCCAGCAGTTTAGGGGGATCCGGTCAGCCCCAGCATTTT. The variable domain in full, with the rest retrieved from reference TRBV28 and TRBJ1-5, is DVKVTQSSRYLVKRTGEKVFLECVQDMDHENMFWYRQDPGLGLRLIYFSYDVKMKEKGDIPEGYSVSREKKERFSLILESASTNQTSMYLCASSLGGSGQPQHFGDGTRLSIL.

This chain joins TRBV5-1 and TRBJ2-2; no clear D. V was trimmed by 1 base and J by 3 bases, leaving 7 bases between them. Germline CDR1 and CDR2: SGHRS and YFSETQ. The CDR3 extends over 14 amino acids. The CDR3 sequence is CASSLSVDTGELFF. The CDR3 DNA sequence: TGCGCCAGCAGCTTGAGCGTGGACACCGGGGAGCTGTTTTTT.